The clone carrying this T cell receptor beta chain has a count of ten or more. The CDR3 loop spans 13 amino acids. V gave up 7 bases and J gave up 12 bases, with 16 bases separating them. The germline V gene encodes CDR1 MNHNS and CDR2 SASEGT. The data were obtained in a study of T cells in Graves' hyperthyroidism and ophthalmopathy. Amplified TCR beta CDR3 regions derived from RNA transcripts. The primer set for the first-round RT-PCR of the TCR CDR3 was HTBI. TCRdb reprocessed the multiplex PCR reads via MiXCR and lists one record per CDR3 protein. The sample consists of about 320,000 distinct CDR3 sequences, about 15% of them appearing once.

This sequence originates from a young man with Graves' hyperthyroidism. Sequenced sample: blood. V and J are TRBV6-1 and TRBJ1-6; the D is unclear. As DNA, the CDR3 is TGTGCCAGCATCGCGGCCCCGGATGAACCCCTCCACTTT. This codes for CASIAAPDEPLHF.